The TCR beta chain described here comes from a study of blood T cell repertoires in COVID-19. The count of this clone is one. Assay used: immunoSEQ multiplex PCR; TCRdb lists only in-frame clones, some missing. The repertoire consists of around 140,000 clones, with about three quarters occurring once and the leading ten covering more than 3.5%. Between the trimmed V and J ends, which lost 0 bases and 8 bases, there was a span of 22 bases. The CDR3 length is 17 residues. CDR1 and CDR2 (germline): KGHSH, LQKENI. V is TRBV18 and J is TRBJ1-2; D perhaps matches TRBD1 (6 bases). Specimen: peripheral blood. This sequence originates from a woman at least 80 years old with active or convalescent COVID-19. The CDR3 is CASSPPSPTGSSGGYTF. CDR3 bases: TGTGCCAGCTCACCACCGTCTCCCACAGGGAGCTCTGGAGGCTACACCTTC.